The 4 T cell receptor beta chains below come from one sample, sequenced in a study of immune evolution from preneoplasia to lung adenocarcinoma. Profiling relied on immunoSEQ multiplex PCR, and the TCRdb table lists in-frame clones only, not all of them. The sample lists 9,000 to 10,000 clones, more than 75% seen once, with approximately 12% in the top ten. Sequencing was carried out using FFPE lung adenocarcinoma in situ tissue. Receptors originate from an elderly person with lung adenocarcinoma.

The chain carries TRBV14 and TRBJ1-1; D not certain. CDR1 SGHDN and CDR2 FVKESK come from the germline V gene. The V end was cut by 0 bases, the J end by 1 base, with 3 bases between. The CDR3 is 13 amino acids. CDR3 coding DNA: TGTGCCAGCAGCCAAGAACCGAACACTGAAGCTTTCTTT. Translated, it gives CASSQEPNTEAFF.

This chain connects TRBV2 to TRBJ2-7; 8 positions match TRBD2. This CDR3 comprises 11 residues. CDR1 SNHLY and CDR2 FYNNEI come from the germline V gene. V shed 8 bases, J shed 5 bases, and the junction held 2 bases outside the gene matches. The CDR3 loop reads CASRGGDEQYF. CDR3 sequence (DNA): TGTGCCAGCCGGGGGGGGGACGAGCAGTACTTC. The entire variable domain, with the rest obtained from reference TRBV2 and TRBJ2-7, is as follows: EPEVTQTPSHQVTQMGQEVILRCVPISNHLYFYWYRQILGQKVEFLVSFYNNEISEKSEIFDDQFSVERPDGSNFTLKIRSTKLEDSAMYFCASRGGDEQYFGPGTRLTVT.

The V and J genes are TRBV12-5 and TRBJ2-5; the match to TRBD2 covers 8 bases. Germline trimming cut 6 bases from V and 1 base from J; bases unmatched to any gene: 4. The CDR3 spans 14 residues. Germline V gives CDR1 LGHNT, CDR2 FRNRAP. CDR3 sequence (DNA): TGTGCTAGTGGCCTCGGGACTAGCCAAGAGACCCAGTACTTC. It specifies CASGLGTSQETQYF.

This chain joins TRBV23-1 and TRBJ2-1, with D perhaps TRBD2 (5 bases). TRBV23-1 qualifies as an ORF whose function is uncertain. V lost 10 bases, J lost 0 bases, and 31 bases lay in between. The CDR3 is 20 amino acids. CDR3 bases: TGCGCCACCGCCGGTTCCCGACGCGGGTACTCCTCCAGCTCCTACAATGAGCAGTTCTTC. It encodes CATAGSRRGYSSSSYNEQFF.